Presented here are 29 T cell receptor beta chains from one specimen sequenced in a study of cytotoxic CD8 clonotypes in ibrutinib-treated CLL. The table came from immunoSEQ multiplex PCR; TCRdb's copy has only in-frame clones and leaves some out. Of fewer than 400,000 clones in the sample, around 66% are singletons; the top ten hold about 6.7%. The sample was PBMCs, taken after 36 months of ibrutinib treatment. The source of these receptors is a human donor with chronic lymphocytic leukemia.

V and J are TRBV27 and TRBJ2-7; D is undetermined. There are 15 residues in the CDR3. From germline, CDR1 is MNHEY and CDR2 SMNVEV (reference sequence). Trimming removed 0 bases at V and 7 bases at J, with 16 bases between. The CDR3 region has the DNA TGTGCCAGCAGTTTATCGATGCAGACCTTGTGGGAGCAGTACTTC. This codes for CASSLSMQTLWEQYF.

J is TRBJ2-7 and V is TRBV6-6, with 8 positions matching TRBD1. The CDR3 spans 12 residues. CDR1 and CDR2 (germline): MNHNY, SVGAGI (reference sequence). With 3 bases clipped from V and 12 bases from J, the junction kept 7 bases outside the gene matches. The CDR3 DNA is TGTGCCAGCAGTTATAGCGACAGGGGACGGTACTTC. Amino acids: CASSYSDRGRYF.

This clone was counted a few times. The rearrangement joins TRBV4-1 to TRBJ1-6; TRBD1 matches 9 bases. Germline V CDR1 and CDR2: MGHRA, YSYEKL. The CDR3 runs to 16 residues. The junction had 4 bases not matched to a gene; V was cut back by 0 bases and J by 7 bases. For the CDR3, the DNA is TGCGCCAGCAGCCAAGAAACAGGGGGCGCGAATTCACCCCTCCACTTT. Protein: CASSQETGGANSPLHF.

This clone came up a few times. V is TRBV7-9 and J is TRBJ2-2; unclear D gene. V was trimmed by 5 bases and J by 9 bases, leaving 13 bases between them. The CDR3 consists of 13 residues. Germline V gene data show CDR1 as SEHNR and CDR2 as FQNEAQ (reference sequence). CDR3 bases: TGTGCCAGCAGCCGAGACCCTCTCCGGGAGCTGTTTTTT. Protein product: CASSRDPLRELFF.

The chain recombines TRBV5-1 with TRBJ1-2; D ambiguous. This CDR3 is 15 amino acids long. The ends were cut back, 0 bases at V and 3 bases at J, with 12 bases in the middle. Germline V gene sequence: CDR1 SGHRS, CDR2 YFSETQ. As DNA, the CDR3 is TGCGCCAGCAGCTTGGAGACACCAAGAGACTATGGCTACACCTTC. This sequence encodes CASSLETPRDYGYTF. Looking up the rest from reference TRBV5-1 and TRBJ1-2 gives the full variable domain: KAGVTQTPRYLIKTRGQQVTLSCSPISGHRSVSWYQQTPGQGLQFLFEYFSETQRNKGNFPGRFSGRQFSNSRSEMNVSTLELGDSALYLCASSLETPRDYGYTFGSGTRLTVV.

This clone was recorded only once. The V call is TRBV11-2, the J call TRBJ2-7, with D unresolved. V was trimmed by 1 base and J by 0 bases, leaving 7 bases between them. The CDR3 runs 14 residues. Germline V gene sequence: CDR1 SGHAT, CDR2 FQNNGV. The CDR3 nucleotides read TGTGCCAGCAGCTTAGCCCCGAGCTCCTACGAGCAGTACTTC. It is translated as CASSLAPSSYEQYF.

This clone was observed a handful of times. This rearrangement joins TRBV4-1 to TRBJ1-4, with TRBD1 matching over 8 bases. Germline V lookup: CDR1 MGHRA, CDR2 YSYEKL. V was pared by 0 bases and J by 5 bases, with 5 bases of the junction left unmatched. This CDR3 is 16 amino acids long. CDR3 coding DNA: TGCGCCAGCAGCCAAGACCGGGACAGGCCGAATGAAAAACTGTTTTTT. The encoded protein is CASSQDRDRPNEKLFF.

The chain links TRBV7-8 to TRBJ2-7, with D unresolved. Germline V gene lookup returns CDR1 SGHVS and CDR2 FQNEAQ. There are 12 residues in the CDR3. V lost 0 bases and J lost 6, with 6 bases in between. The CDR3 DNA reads TGTGCCAGCAGCTTAGCGCGGTTCGAGCAGTACTTC. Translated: CASSLARFEQYF. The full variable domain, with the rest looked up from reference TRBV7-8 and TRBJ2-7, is GAGVSQSPRYKVAKRGQDVALRCDPISGHVSLFWYQQALGQGPEFLTYFQNEAQLDKSGLPSDRFFAERPEGSVSTLKIQRTQQEDSAVYLCASSLARFEQYFGPGTRLTVT.

In DNA form, the CDR3 reads TGTGCCAGCAGCAGGGACCGAACGTTGGAGCAGTTCTTC. Translation gives CASSRDRTLEQFF. This sequence joins TRBV7-2 and TRBJ2-1; either TRBD1 or TRBD2 may fit D (5 bases each). V shed 5 bases and J shed 10 bases, with 15 bases lying between them. In germline, CDR1 is SGHTA, CDR2 FQGNSA. CDR3 length equals 13 residues.

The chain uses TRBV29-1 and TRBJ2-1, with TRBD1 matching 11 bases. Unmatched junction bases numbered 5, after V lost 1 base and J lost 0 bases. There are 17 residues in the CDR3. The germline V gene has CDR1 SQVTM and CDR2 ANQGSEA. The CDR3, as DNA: TGCAGCGTTGAAGCCGTGGACAGGGGGCCCTCCTACAATGAGCAGTTCTTC. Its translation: CSVEAVDRGPSYNEQFF.

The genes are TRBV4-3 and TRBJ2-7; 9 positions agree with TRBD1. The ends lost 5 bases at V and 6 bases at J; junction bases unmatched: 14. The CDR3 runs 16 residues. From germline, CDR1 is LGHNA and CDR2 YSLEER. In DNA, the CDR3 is TGCGCCAGCAGCGAACAGGACAGGGGACCTCTGCTCGAGCAGTACTTC. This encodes CASSEQDRGPLLEQYF.

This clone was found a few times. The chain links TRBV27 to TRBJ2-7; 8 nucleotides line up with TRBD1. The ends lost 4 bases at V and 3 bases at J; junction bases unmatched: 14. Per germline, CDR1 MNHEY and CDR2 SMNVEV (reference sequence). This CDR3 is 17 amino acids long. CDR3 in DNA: TGTGCCAGCAGTTCCCTCATCCGGACAGGGAACCTCTACGAGCAGTACTTC. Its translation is CASSSLIRTGNLYEQYF.

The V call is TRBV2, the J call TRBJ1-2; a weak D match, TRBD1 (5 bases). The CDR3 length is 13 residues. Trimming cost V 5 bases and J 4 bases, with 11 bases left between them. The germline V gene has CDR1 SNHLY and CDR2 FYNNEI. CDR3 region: CASSLGQFYGYTF. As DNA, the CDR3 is TGTGCCAGCAGTTTGGGGCAGTTCTATGGCTACACCTTC.

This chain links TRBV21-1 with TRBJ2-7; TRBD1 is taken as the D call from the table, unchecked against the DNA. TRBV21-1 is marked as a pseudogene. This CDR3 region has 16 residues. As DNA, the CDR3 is TGTGCCAGCAGCAAACTTGGACAGGGGAGCTCCTACGAGCAGTACTTC. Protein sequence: CASSKLGQGSSYEQYF.

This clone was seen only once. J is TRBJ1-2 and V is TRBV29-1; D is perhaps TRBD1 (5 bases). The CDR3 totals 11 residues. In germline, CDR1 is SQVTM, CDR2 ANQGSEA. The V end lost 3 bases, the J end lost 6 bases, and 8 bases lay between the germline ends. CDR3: CSVDRGDGYTF. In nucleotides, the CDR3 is TGCAGCGTTGATAGGGGAGATGGCTACACCTTC.

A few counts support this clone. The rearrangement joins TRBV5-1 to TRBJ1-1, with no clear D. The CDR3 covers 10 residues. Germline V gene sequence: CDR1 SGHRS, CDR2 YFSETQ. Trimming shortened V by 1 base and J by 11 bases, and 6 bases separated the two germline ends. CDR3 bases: TGCGCCAGCAGCTTGATGGGGGCTTTCTTT. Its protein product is CASSLMGAFF.

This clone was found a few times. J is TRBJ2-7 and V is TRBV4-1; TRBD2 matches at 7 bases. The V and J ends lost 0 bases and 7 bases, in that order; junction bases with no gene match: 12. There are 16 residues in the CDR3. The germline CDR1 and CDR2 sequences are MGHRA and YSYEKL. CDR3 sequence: CASSQDRASGLGEQYF. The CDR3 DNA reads TGCGCCAGCAGCCAAGATAGGGCTAGCGGACTAGGGGAGCAGTACTTC.

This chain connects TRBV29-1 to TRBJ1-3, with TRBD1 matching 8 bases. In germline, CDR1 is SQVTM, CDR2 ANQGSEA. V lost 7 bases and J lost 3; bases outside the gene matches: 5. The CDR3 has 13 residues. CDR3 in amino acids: CSARTGSGNTIYF. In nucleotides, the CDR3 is TGCAGCGCCCGGACAGGGAGTGGAAACACCATATATTTT.

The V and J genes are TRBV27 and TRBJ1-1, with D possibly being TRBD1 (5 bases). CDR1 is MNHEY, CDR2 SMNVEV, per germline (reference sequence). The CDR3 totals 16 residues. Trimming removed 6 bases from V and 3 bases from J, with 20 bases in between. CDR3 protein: CASRGRRPQGDTEAFF. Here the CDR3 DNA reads TGTGCCAGCAGGGGCAGGCGCCCACAAGGGGACACTGAAGCTTTCTTT.

This CDR3 reads CASRSIGGRDEKLFF. DNA of the CDR3: TGTGCAAGTCGCTCGATCGGGGGTAGAGATGAAAAACTGTTTTTT. The rearrangement links TRBV12-2 to TRBJ1-4. TRBV12-2 corresponds to a pseudogene. The CDR3 runs 15 residues.

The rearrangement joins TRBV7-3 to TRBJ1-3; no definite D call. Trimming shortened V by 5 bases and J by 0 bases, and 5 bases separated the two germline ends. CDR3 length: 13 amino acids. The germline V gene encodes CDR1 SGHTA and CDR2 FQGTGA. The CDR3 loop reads CASSLTSGNTIYF. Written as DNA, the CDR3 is TGTGCCAGCAGCCTTACCTCTGGAAACACCATATATTTT. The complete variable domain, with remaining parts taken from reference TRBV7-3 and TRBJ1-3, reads GAGVSQTPSNKVTEKGKYVELRCDPISGHTALYWYRQSLGQGPEFLIYFQGTGAADDSGLPNDRFFAVRPEGSVSTLKIQRTERGDSAVYLCASSLTSGNTIYFGEGSWLTVV.

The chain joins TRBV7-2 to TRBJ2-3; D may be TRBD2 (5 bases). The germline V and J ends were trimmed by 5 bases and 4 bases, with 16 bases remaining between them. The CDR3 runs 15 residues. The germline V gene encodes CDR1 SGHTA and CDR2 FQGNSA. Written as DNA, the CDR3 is TGTGCCAGCAGCCATGGGTCGGGGAAAGCAGATACGCAGTATTTT. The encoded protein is CASSHGSGKADTQYF.

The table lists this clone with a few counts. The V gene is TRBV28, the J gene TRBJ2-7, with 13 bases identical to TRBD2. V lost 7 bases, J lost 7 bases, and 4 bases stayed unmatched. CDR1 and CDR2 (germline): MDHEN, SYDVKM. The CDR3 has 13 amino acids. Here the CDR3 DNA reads TGTGCCAGCATGGGACTAGCGGGATATGAGCAGTACTTC. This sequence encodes CASMGLAGYEQYF.

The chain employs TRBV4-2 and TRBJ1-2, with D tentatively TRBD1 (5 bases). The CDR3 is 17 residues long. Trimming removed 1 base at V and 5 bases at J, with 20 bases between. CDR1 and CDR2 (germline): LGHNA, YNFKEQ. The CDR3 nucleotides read TGTGCCAGCAGCCAAGCCCCCCTCTCCGACAGCCCGTATGGCTACACCTTC. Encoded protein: CASSQAPLSDSPYGYTF.

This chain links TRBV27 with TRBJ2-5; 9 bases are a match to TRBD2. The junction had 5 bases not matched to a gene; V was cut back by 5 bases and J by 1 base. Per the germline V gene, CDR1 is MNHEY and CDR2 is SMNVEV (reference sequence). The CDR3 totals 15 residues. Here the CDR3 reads CASSTLAGFQETQYF. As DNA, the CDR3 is TGTGCCAGCAGTACGCTAGCGGGGTTCCAAGAGACCCAGTACTTC.

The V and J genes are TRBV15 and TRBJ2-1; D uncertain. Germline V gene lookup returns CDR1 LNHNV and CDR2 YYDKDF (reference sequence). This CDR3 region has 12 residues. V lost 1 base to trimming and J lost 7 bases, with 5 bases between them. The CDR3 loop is CATSRGLNEQFF. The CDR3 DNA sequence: TGTGCCACCAGCAGAGGATTGAATGAGCAGTTCTTC. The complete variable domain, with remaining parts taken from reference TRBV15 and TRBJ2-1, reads DAMVIQNPRYQVTQFGKPVTLSCSQTLNHNVMYWYQQKSSQAPKLLFHYYDKDFNNEADTPDNFQSRRPNTSFCFLDIRSPGLGDTAMYLCATSRGLNEQFFGPGTRLTVL.

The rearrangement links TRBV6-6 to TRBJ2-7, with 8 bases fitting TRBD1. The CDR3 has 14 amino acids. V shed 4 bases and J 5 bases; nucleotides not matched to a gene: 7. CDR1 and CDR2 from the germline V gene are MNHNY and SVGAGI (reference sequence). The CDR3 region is CASSSRQGLDEQYF. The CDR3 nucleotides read TGTGCCAGCAGTTCTAGACAGGGGTTAGACGAGCAGTACTTC.

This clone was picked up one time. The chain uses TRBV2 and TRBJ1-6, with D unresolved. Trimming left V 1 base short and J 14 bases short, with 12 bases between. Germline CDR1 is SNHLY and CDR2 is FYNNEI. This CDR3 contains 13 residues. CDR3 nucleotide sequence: TGTGCCAGCAGTGAAGTAAACAGTCGTACCCTCCACTTT. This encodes CASSEVNSRTLHF.

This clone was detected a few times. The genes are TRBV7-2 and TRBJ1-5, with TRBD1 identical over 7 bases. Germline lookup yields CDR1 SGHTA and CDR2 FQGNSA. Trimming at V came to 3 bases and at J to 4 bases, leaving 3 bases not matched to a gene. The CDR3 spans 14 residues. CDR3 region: CASSLGQRNQPQHF. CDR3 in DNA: TGTGCCAGCAGCTTGGGACAGCGTAATCAGCCCCAGCATTTT.